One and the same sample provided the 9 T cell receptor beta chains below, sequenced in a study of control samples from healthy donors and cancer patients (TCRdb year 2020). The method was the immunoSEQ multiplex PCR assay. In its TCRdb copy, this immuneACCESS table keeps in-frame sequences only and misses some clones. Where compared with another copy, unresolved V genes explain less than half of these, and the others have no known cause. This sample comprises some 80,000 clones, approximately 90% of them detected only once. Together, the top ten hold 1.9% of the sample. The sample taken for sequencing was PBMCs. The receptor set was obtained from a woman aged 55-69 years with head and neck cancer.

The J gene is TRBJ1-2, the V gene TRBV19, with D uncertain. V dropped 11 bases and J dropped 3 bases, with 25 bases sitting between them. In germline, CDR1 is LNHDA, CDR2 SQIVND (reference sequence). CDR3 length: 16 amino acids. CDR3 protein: CASSGPLPTSDYGYTF. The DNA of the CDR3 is TGTGCCTCCTCAGGCCCCCTCCCGACGTCTGACTATGGCTACACCTTC. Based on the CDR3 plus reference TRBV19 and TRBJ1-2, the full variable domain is DGGITQSPKYLFRKEGQNVTLSCEQNLNHDAMYWYRQDPGQGLRLIYYSQIVNDFQKGDIAEGYSVSREKKESFPLTVTSAQKNPTAFYLCASSGPLPTSDYGYTFGSGTRLTVV.

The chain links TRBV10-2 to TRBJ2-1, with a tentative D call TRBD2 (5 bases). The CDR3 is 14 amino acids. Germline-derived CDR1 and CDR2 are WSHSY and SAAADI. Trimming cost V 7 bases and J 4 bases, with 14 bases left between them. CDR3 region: CASKGSGDYNEQFF. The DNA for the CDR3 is TGCGCCAGCAAGGGCAGCGGAGATTACAATGAGCAGTTCTTC.

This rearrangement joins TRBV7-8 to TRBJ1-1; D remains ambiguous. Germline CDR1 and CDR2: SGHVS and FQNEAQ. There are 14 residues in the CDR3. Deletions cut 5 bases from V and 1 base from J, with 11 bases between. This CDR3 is CASSPEGTNTEAFF. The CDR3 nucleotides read TGTGCCAGCAGCCCCGAGGGAACGAACACTGAAGCTTTCTTT.

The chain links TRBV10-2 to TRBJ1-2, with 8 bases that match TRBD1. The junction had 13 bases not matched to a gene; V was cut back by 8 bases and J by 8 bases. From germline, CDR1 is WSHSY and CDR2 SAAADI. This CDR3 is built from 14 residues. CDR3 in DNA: TGCGCCAGCGGAAGTGGAGGACAGGGTGGGGGCTACACCTTC. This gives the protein CASGSGGQGGGYTF.

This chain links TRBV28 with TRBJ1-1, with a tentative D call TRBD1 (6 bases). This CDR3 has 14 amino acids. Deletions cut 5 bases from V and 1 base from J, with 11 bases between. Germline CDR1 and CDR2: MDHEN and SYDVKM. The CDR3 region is CASSPGTPNTEAFF. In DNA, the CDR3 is TGTGCCAGCAGTCCCGGGACACCGAACACTGAAGCTTTCTTT.

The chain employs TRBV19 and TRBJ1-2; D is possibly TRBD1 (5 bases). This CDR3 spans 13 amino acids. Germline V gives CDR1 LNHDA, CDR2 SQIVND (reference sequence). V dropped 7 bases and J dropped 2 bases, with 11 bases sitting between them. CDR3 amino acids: CASKVPGNYGYTF. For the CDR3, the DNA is TGTGCCAGTAAGGTCCCAGGGAACTATGGCTACACCTTC.

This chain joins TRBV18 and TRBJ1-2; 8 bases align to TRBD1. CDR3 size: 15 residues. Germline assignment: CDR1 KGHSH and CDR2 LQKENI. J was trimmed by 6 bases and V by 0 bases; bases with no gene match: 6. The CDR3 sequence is CASSPPQGQGHGYTF. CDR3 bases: TGTGCCAGCTCACCACCGCAAGGACAGGGACATGGCTACACCTTC.

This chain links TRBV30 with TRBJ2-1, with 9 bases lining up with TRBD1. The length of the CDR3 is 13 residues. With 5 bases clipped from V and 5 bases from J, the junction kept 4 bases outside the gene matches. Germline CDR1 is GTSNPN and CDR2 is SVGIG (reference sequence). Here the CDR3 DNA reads TGTGCCTGGGACAGGGGGGGACACAATGAGCAGTTCTTC. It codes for CAWDRGGHNEQFF.

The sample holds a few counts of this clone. The CDR3 is CATSRDYSTEAFF. The CDR3 DNA reads TGTGCCACCAGCAGAGATTATAGCACTGAAGCTTTCTTT. The rearrangement joins TRBV15 to TRBJ1-1; no clear D gene. CDR1 is LNHNV and CDR2 is YYDKDF in the germline V gene (reference sequence). This CDR3 contains 13 residues. V dropped 0 bases and J dropped 4 bases, with 6 bases sitting between them.